Listed below are T cell receptor beta chains from one sample, sequenced in a study of siplizumab effects on memory and regulatory T cells. Clones were sequenced by immunoSEQ multiplex PCR, and TCRdb holds only the in-frame ones, with some missing. This table holds around 86,000 clones, nearly 95% found once. The specimen sequenced was non-Treg CD4+ T cells sorted from blood. These receptors all stem from a human donor in good health. Both conserved end residues are part of each CDR3. Fields, in order: V gene, D gene, clone size, J gene, CDR3 protein, CDR3 DNA. The D gene is left open where the match is weak. A clone size is listed for some rows: how often the clone was seen (once, few, many), or a class if it is expanded.

>TRBV5-6|-|-|TRBJ1-5
CASSSFGGAGQPQHF
TGTGCCAGCAGCTCGTTCGGGGGGGCAGGTCAGCCCCAGCATTTT
>TRBV16|-|-|TRBJ1-1
CASSHIQLNTEAFF
TGTGCCAGCAGCCACATACAGCTGAACACTGAAGCTTTCTTT
>TRBV11-2|-|-|TRBJ1-2
CASNLRGLNYGYTF
TGTGCCAGCAACCTAAGGGGATTAAACTATGGCTACACCTTC
>TRBV21-1|-|-|TRBJ2-7
CASSKKGLASSSYEQYF
TGTGCCAGCAGCAAAAAGGGACTAGCTTCTAGCTCCTACGAGCAGTACTTC
>TRBV7-2|TRBD1|-|TRBJ2-5
CASSLVWTGTQETQYF
TGTGCCAGCAGCTTAGTGTGGACAGGGACACAAGAGACCCAGTACTTC
>TRBV10-3|-|-|TRBJ2-6
CAISDSSGANVLTF
TGTGCCATCAGTGACAGCTCTGGGGCCAACGTCCTGACTTTC
>TRBV15|-|-|TRBJ2-1
CATSRDVLGASEQFF
TGTGCCACCAGCAGAGATGTTCTCGGGGCTAGTGAGCAGTTCTTC
>TRBV4-3|-|-|TRBJ1-1
CASSLGRAVNTEAFF
TGCGCCAGCAGCCTTGGAAGGGCCGTGAACACTGAAGCTTTCTTT
>TRBV6-6|TRBD1|-|TRBJ2-7
CASSRQGSNEQYF
TGTGCCAGCAGTCGACAGGGGTCCAACGAGCAGTACTTC
>TRBV5-6|-|-|TRBJ2-7
CASSPGTGSYEQYF
TGTGCCAGCAGCCCAGGAACAGGGTCCTACGAGCAGTACTTC
>TRBV11-3|TRBD2|-|TRBJ2-3
CASSLARGLAGKPTDTQYF
TGTGCCAGCAGCTTAGCTCGTGGCCTAGCGGGAAAACCCACAGATACGCAGTATTTT
>TRBV19|-|-|TRBJ2-1
CASTHPGYNEQFF
TGTGCCAGTACCCACCCCGGGTACAATGAGCAGTTCTTC
>TRBV14|-|-|TRBJ2-7
CASSPLEGYDYEQYF
TGTGCCAGCAGCCCTCTAGAGGGGTATGACTACGAGCAGTACTTC
>TRBV7-9|TRBD2|-|TRBJ2-1
CASSSDGRPYNEQFF
TGTGCCAGCAGCAGTGACGGGAGGCCCTACAATGAGCAGTTCTTC
>TRBV7-2|-|-|TRBJ1-2
CASSFETETFGYTF
TGTGCCAGCAGCTTCGAGACAGAGACCTTTGGCTACACCTTC
>TRBV18|TRBD1|-|TRBJ2-5
CASSPGGQETQYF
TGTGCCAGCTCGCCAGGGGGTCAAGAGACCCAGTACTTC
>TRBV6-6|-|-|TRBJ1-4
CASSYGTPVNEKLFF
TGTGCCAGCAGTTACGGGACGCCCGTTAATGAAAAACTGTTTTTT
>TRBV30|-|-|TRBJ1-3
CAWRADGNTIYF
TGTGCCTGGAGGGCGGATGGAAACACCATATATTTT
>TRBV20-1|-|-|TRBJ1-2
CSAPPLTAYTF
TGCAGTGCTCCCCCTCTGACGGCGTACACCTTC
>TRBV2|-|once|TRBJ2-1
CASSRTNRESNEQFF
TGTGCCAGCAGCCGGACTAATCGGGAAAGCAATGAGCAGTTCTTC
>TRBV10-3|-|-|TRBJ1-3
CAISAGQSTGNTIYF
TGTGCCATCAGTGCAGGACAGTCGACTGGAAACACCATATATTTT
>TRBV6-1|TRBD1|-|TRBJ2-1
CASSEDDRDGYNEQFF
TGTGCCAGCAGTGAGGACGACAGGGATGGGTACAATGAGCAGTTCTTC
>TRBV5-1|-|-|TRBJ2-3
CASSSLTDTQYF
TGCGCCAGCAGTTCCCTGACAGATACGCAGTATTTT
>TRBV7-8|-|-|TRBJ1-4
CASSFTEGGNEKLFF
TGTGCCAGCAGCTTTACCGAAGGGGGAAATGAAAAACTGTTTTTT
>TRBV6-4|-|-|TRBJ2-3
CASSVGVFTDTQYF
TGTGCCAGCAGTGTGGGGGTCTTCACAGATACGCAGTATTTT
>TRBV5-6|-|-|TRBJ1-1
CASSPVVWETEAFF
TGTGCCAGCAGCCCGGTAGTCTGGGAGACTGAAGCTTTCTTT